Reported below is one T cell receptor beta chain. Antigen: not known. The sample is drawn from a study of T cells in Graves' hyperthyroidism and ophthalmopathy. Study-level points and caveats: Also found in blood were most expanded thyroid clonotypes above 0.001. From stable hyperthyroidism, ophthalmopathy was separated by a 13 V-J model.

Amplification targeted TCR beta CDR3 regions from RNA transcripts. HTBI primers were employed in a first-round RT-PCR of the TCR CDR3. TCRdb independently ran MiXCR on the multiplex PCR reads; one entry per CDR3 protein. The table records fewer than 650,000 distinct CDR3 sequences, 46% of them present only once. Germline assignment: CDR1 MGHDK and CDR2 SYGVNS. Losses at the gene ends were 1 base for V and 7 bases for J; bases not matched to a gene: 12. This CDR3 spans 17 amino acids. Patients were excluded for uncontrolled infection, other autoimmune disease, pregnancy or lactation. Each diagnosis was grounded in clinical symptoms, serum thyroxine and TRAb, thyroid ultrasound, and orbital computed tomography.

Sequenced material: peripheral blood or thyroid tissue (not recorded which). V gene TRBV25-1 combines with J gene TRBJ1-2; 10 bases align to TRBD1. The receptor was derived from an adult woman with Graves' disease, either hyperthyroidism or ophthalmopathy (not recorded which). The CDR3 DNA follows: TGTGCCAGCAGTGAATCGGCCCGGGACAGGGGAAAAGTTGGCTACACCTTC. Translating gives CASSESARDRGKVGYTF.